Given below is one TCR beta chain in context. Its antigen remains unknown. TCRdb re-called the RACE reads through MiXCR, storing one row per CDR3 protein. The sample contains approximately 34,000 distinct CDR3 sequences, around 6.4% of which appear only once. This record comes from a study of human T cells and chemical hapten exposure. Study results and limitations: The study found that DPC sensitization did not change TCRs above 1 in 1000 frequency.

Time point given: patch test 1, 2 weeks after DPC sensitization. Sample treatment: therapeutic diphenylcyclopropenone sensitization with weekly scalp DPC. Total RNA came from unfractionated whole blood. Looked up from germline, CDR1 is SGHTS and CDR2 is YDEGEE. V lost 4 bases and J 1 base, leaving 10 bases between the germline ends. This CDR3 is built from 14 residues. This TCR was sampled from a woman in her twenties or thirties with alopecia areata. Some clones in this sample may be carry-over from other donors' samples. This chain connects TRBV5-8 to TRBJ2-3, with D possibly matching TRBD1 (5 bases). This material consisted of whole blood, taken in connection with sensitization to the hapten diphenylcyclopropenone (DPC). In DNA form, the CDR3 reads TGTGCCAGCAGCACATTACAGGGCACAGATACGCAGTATTTT. Protein sequence: CASSTLQGTDTQYF.